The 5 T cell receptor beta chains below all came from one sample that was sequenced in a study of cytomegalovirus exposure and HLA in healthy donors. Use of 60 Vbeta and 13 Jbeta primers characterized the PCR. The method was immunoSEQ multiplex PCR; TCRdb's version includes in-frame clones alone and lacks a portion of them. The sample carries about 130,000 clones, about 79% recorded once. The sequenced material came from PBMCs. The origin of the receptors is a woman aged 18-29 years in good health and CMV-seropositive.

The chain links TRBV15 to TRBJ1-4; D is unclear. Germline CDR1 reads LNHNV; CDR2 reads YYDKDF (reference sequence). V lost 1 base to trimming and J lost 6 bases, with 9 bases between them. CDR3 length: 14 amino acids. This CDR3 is CATSRGRSYEKLFF. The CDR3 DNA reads TGTGCCACCAGCAGAGGCAGGTCGTATGAAAAACTGTTTTTT.

CDR3 coding DNA: TGTGCCAGCAGCTTGTGGGACGGGGGCTACGAGCAGTACTTC. Translated, it gives CASSLWDGGYEQYF. The chain joins TRBV5-6 to TRBJ2-7, with TRBD2 as a possible D gene (6 bases). The length of the CDR3 is 14 residues. Per germline, CDR1 SGHDT and CDR2 YYEEEE. Trimming took off 1 base at V and 3 bases at J, with 11 bases between the two ends.

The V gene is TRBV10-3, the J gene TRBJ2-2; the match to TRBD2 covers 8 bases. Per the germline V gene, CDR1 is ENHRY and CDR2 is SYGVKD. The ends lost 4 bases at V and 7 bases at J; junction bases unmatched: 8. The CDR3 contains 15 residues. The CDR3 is CAISGFGGEDGELFF. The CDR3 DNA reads TGTGCCATCAGTGGATTCGGGGGGGAGGACGGGGAGCTGTTTTTT.

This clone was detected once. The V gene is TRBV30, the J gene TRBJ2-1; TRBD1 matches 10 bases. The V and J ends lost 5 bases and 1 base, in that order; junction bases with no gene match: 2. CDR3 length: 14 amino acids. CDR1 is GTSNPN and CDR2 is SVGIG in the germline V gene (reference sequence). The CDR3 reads CAWGGQGSYNEQFF. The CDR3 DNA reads TGTGCCTGGGGGGGACAGGGGTCCTACAATGAGCAGTTCTTC. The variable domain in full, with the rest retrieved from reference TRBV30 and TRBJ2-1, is SQTIHQWPATLVQPVGSPLSLECTVEGTSNPNLYWYRQAAGRGLQLLFYSVGIGQISSEVPQNLSASRPQDRQFILSSKKLLLSDSGFYLCAWGGQGSYNEQFFGPGTRLTVL.

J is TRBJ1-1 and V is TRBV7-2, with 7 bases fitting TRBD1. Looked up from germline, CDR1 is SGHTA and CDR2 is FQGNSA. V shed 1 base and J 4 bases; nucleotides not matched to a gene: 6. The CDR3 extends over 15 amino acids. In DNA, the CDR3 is TGTGCCAGCAGCTTAGTTTCAGGGGGGAGCACTGAAGCTTTCTTT. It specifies CASSLVSGGSTEAFF. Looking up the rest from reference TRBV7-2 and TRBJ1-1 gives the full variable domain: GAGVSQSPSNKVTEKGKDVELRCDPISGHTALYWYRQSLGQGLEFLIYFQGNSAPDKSGLPSDRFSAERTGGSVSTLTIQRTQQEDSAVYLCASSLVSGGSTEAFFGQGTRLTVV.